This T cell receptor beta chain was found in a study of cytomegalovirus exposure and HLA in healthy donors. A word on this clone: Its antigen is not identified.

Study outcomes and limitations: HLA-A and HLA-B allele assignments for most subjects were reportedly predicted accurately using TCR beta sequences. It was about 150 TCR beta chains that were listed as cytomegalovirus-associated. Several of the most significant clusters appeared linked to common viral pathogens, based on a later analysis.

The PCR employed 60 Vbeta primers together with 13 Jbeta primers. Some clones are missing from TCRdb's copy, which holds only in-frame ones; the method was immunoSEQ multiplex PCR. The data contain approximately 99,000 clones, 73% of them singletons. V dropped 0 bases and J dropped 8 bases, with 17 bases sitting between them. Germline CDR1 is SGHNT and CDR2 is YYREEE (reference sequence). The CDR3 runs 15 residues. The source material was PBMCs. The chain has TRBV5-4 and TRBJ1-2; weak D call: TRBD1 (5 bases). The sequence came from a man aged 35 to 55 in good health and CMV-seronegative. The CDR3 is CASSLALQGLGGYTF. CDR3 nucleotide sequence: TGTGCCAGCAGCTTGGCCTTGCAGGGACTAGGGGGCTACACCTTC. The full variable domain, rest sourced from reference TRBV5-4 and TRBJ1-2, is ETGVTQSPTHLIKTRGQQVTLRCSSQSGHNTVSWYQQALGQGPQFIFQYYREEENGRGNFPPRFSGLQFPNYSSELNVNALELDDSALYLCASSLALQGLGGYTFGSGTRLTVV.